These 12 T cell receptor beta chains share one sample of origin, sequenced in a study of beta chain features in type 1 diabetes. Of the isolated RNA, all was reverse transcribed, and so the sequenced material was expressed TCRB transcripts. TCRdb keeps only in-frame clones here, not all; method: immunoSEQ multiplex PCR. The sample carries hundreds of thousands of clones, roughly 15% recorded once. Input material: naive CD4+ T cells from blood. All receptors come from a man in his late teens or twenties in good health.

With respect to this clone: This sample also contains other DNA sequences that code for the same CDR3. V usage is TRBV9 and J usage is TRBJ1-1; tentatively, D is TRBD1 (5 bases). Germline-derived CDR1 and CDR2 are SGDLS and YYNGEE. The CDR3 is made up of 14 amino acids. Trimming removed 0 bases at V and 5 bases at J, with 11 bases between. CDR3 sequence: CASSVDGGGTEAFF. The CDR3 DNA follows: TGTGCCAGCAGCGTAGACGGGGGAGGAACTGAAGCTTTCTTT.

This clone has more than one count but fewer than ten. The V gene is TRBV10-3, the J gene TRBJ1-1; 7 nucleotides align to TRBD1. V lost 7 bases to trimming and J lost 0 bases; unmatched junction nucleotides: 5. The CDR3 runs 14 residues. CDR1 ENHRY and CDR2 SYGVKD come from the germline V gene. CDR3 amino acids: CAITQGQLNTEAFF. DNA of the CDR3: TGTGCCATCACCCAGGGACAGCTGAACACTGAAGCTTTCTTT.

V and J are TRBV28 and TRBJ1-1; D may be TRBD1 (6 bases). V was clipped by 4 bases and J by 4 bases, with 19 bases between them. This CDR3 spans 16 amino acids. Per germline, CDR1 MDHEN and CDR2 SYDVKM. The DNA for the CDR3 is TGTGCCAGCAGTTCTTATCGAGCCGGGGGCGGCACTGAAGCTTTCTTT. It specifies CASSSYRAGGGTEAFF.

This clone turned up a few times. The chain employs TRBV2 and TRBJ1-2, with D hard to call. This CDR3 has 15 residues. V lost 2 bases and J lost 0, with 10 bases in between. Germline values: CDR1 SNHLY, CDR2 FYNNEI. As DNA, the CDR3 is TGTGCCAGCAGTGAACAGACGGGGACTAACTATGGCTACACCTTC. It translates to CASSEQTGTNYGYTF.

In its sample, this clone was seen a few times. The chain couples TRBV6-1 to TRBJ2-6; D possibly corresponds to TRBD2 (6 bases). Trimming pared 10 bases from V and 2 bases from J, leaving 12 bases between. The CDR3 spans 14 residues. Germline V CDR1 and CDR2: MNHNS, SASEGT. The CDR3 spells CATLLAPGANVLTF. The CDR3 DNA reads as TGTGCCACCCTACTAGCCCCTGGGGCCAACGTCCTGACTTTC.

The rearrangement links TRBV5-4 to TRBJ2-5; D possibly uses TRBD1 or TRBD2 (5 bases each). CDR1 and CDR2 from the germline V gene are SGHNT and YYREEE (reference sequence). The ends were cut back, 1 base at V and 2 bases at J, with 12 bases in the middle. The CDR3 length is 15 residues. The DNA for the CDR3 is TGTGCCAGCAGCTTGAGGGACCGGGGTCAAGAGACCCAGTACTTC. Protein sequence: CASSLRDRGQETQYF.

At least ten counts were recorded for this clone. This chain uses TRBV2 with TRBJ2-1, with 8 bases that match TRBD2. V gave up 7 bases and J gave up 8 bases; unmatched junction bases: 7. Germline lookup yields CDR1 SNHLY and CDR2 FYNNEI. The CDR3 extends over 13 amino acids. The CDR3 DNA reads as TGTGCCAGCAAGTCGCGGGAGGCGGATGAGCAGTTCTTC. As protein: CASKSREADEQFF.

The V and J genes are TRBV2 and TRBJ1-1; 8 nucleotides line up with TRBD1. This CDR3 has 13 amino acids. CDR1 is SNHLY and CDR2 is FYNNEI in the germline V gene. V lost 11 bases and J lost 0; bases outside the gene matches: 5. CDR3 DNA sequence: TGTGCCGACAGACAGGGGATGAACACTGAAGCTTTCTTT. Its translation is CADRQGMNTEAFF.

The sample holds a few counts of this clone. CDR3 in amino acids: CASSSGAGSTIYF. DNA for the CDR3: TGTGCCAGCAGCTCTGGGGCCGGGAGCACCATATATTTT. The chain employs TRBV11-2 and TRBJ1-3, with a tentative D call TRBD1 (5 bases). The CDR3 length is 13 residues. Germline-derived CDR1 and CDR2 are SGHAT and FQNNGV. Trimming stripped 4 bases from V and 9 bases from J, with 13 bases between.

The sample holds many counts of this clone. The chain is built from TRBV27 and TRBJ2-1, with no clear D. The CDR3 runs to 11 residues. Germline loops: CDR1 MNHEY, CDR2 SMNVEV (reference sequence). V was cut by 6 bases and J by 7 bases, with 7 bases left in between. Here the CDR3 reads CASRTVNEQFF. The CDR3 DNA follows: TGTGCCAGCAGAACTGTGAATGAGCAGTTCTTC.

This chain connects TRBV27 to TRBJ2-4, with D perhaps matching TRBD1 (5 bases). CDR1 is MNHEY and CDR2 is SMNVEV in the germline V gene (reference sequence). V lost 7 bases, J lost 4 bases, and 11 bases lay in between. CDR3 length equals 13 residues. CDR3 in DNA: TGTGCCAGCAAAGGGGCAGGGAAAAACATTCAGTACTTC. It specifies CASKGAGKNIQYF.

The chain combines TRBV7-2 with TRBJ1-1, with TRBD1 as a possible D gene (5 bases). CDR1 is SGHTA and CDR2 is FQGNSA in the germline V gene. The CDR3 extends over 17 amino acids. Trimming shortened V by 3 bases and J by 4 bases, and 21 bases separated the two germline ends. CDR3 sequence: CASSFPLGGWGGTEAFF. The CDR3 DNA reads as TGTGCCAGCAGCTTTCCCCTTGGCGGATGGGGGGGCACTGAAGCTTTCTTT.